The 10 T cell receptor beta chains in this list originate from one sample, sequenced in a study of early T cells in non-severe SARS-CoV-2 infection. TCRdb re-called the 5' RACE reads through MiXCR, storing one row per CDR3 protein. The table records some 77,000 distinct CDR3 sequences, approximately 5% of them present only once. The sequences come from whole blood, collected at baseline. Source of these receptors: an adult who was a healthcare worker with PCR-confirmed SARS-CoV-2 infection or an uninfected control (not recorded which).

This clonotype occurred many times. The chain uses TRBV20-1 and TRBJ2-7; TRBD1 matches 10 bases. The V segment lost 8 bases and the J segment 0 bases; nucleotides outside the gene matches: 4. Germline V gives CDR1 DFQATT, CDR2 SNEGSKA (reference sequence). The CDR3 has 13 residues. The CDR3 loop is CSYWTGGSYEQYF. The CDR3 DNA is TGCAGTTATTGGACAGGGGGCTCCTACGAGCAGTACTTC.

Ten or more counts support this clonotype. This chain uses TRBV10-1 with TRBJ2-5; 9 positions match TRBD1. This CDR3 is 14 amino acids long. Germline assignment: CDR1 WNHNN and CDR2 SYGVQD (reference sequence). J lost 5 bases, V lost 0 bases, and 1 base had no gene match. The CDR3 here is CASSESGTGETQYF. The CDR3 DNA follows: TGCGCCAGCAGTGAGTCAGGGACAGGGGAGACCCAGTACTTC.

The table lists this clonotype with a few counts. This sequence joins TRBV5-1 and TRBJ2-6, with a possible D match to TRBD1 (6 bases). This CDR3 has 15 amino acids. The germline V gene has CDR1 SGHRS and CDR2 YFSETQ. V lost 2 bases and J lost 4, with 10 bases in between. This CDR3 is CASSFTGTGANVLTF. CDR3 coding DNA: TGCGCCAGCAGCTTTACAGGGACCGGGGCCAACGTCCTGACTTTC.

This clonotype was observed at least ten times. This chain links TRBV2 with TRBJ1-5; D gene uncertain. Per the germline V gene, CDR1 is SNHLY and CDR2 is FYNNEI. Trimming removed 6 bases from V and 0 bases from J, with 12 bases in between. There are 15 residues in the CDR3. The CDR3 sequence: CASRRTGNSNQPQHF. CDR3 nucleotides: TGTGCCAGCAGGCGGACGGGGAATAGCAATCAGCCCCAGCATTTT.

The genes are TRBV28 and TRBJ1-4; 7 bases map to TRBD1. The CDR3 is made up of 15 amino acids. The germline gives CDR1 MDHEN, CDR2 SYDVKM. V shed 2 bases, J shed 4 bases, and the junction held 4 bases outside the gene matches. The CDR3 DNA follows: TGTGCCAGCAGTTTAGGGACAGCCTTTAATGAAAAACTGTTTTTT. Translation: CASSLGTAFNEKLFF.

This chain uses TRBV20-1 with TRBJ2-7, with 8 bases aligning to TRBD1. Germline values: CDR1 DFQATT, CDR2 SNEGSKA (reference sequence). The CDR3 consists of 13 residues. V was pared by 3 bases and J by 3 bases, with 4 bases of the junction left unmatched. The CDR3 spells CSAREGQDYEQYF. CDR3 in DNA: TGCAGTGCTAGGGAGGGACAGGACTACGAGCAGTACTTC.

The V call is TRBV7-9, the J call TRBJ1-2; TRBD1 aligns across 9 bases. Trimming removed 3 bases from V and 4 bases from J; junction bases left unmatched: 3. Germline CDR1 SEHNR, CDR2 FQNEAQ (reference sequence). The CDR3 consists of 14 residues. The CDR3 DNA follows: TGTGCCAGCAGCTTGGTGGACAGGGGCTATGGCTACACCTTC. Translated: CASSLVDRGYGYTF.

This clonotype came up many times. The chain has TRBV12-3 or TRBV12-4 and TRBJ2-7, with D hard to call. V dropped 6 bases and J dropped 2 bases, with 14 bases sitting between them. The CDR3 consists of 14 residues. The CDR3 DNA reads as TGTGCCAGCAGCCCCCTGGAGATCACCTACGAGCAGTACTTC. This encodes CASSPLEITYEQYF.

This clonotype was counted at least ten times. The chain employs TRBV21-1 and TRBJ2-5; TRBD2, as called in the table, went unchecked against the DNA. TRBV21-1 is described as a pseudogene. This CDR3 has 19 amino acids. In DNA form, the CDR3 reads TGTGCCAGCAACCGAAGGGCGGACTACGGGGGGGACAAAGTGGAGACCCAGTACTTC. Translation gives CASNRRADYGGDKVETQYF.

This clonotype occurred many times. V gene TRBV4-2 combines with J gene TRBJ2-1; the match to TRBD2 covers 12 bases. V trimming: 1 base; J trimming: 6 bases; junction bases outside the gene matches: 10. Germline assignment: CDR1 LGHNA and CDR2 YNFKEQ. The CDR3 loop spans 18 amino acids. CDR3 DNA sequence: TGTGCCAGCAGCCAAGCCGGACTAGCGGGAATATTATTCAATGAGCAGTTCTTC. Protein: CASSQAGLAGILFNEQFF.